This is a list of T cell receptor beta chains from one sample in a study of cytomegalovirus exposure and HLA in healthy donors. Measured with immunoSEQ multiplex PCR; TCRdb has only the in-frame clones, and not every one. The repertoire holds about 190,000 clones, around 73% seen once, with 2% to 2.5% in the top ten. The sample comprised PBMCs. The origin of the receptors is a woman aged 25-40 years in good health and CMV-seropositive. Both conserved end residues are part of each CDR3. A D gene is named only where the DNA matches it firmly. For some rows the clone size is stated as once, few or many, or as a class when expanded; others skip it.

V gene,clone size,D gene,J gene,CDR3 protein,CDR3 DNA
TRBV7-9,.,TRBD1,TRBJ2-7,CASSIGQVSYEQYF,TGTGCCAGCAGCATTGGACAGGTTTCCTACGAGCAGTACTTC
TRBV28,.,TRBD1,TRBJ1-4,CASGNRGSWEKLFF,TGTGCCAGCGGGAACAGGGGCTCTTGGGAAAAACTGTTTTTT
TRBV6-5,.,.,TRBJ1-2,CASSLRRGGSYGYTF,TGTGCCAGCAGTCTACGGAGGGGGGGCAGCTATGGCTACACCTTC
TRBV29-1,.,TRBD1,TRBJ2-5,CSIDRGRRETQYF,TGCAGCATCGACAGGGGGCGCAGGGAGACCCAGTACTTC
TRBV30,.,.,TRBJ1-2,CAWNGGTPNYGYTF,TGTGCCTGGAACGGAGGGACTCCCAACTATGGCTACACCTTC
TRBV7-2,.,.,TRBJ2-3,CASSFLRGTDTQYF,TGTGCCAGCAGCTTCCTTCGGGGCACAGATACGCAGTATTTT
TRBV11-1,.,.,TRBJ2-3,CASSFQSGVTDTQYF,TGTGCCAGCAGCTTCCAGAGCGGAGTGACAGATACGCAGTATTTT
TRBV7-2,.,.,TRBJ2-1,CASSLPSFHEQFF,TGTGCCAGCAGCTTACCTAGCTTCCATGAGCAGTTCTTC
TRBV9,.,.,TRBJ2-1,CASSDRRDYNEQFF,TGTGCCAGCAGCGATAGGCGGGACTACAATGAGCAGTTCTTC
TRBV18,.,TRBD1,TRBJ1-4,CASSPGQGPLFF,TGTGCCAGCTCTCCGGGACAGGGGCCACTGTTTTTT
TRBV19,.,.,TRBJ2-1,CASGIGADNEQFF,TGTGCCAGTGGAATAGGAGCTGACAATGAGCAGTTCTTC
TRBV5-3,.,.,TRBJ2-5,CARSFPPWTVRETQYF,TGTGCCAGAAGCTTCCCCCCCTGGACAGTTAGAGAGACCCAGTACTTC
TRBV7-3,few,TRBD2,TRBJ2-1,CASSPSGGGYNEQFF,TGTGCCAGCAGCCCTAGCGGGGGCGGATACAATGAGCAGTTCTTC
TRBV9,.,.,TRBJ1-2,CASSVGPGGYTF,TGTGCCAGCAGCGTAGGCCCCGGGGGCTACACCTTC
TRBV19,.,.,TRBJ2-7,CASSPLGIYEQYF,TGTGCCAGTAGCCCTCTAGGAATTTACGAGCAGTACTTC
TRBV7-7,once,.,TRBJ2-2,CASSPGQTNTGELFF,TGTGCCAGCAGCCCCGGACAGACGAACACCGGGGAGCTGTTTTTT
TRBV6-6,few,TRBD1,TRBJ1-5,CASSYRTGNQPQHF,TGTGCCAGCAGTTATCGGACAGGGAATCAGCCCCAGCATTTT
TRBV30,.,TRBD1,TRBJ1-4,CAWSANRGSNEKLFF,TGTGCCTGGAGTGCGAACAGGGGTTCTAATGAAAAACTGTTTTTT
TRBV27,.,.,TRBJ2-3,CASSWLLSTDTQYF,TGTGCCAGCAGTTGGCTGTTATCCACAGATACGCAGTATTTT
TRBV5-4,.,.,TRBJ1-6,CASSLQGNSPLHF,TGTGCCAGCAGCTTACAGGGTAATTCACCCCTCCACTTT